Listed here are 10 T cell receptor beta chains from one sample, sequenced in a study of T cell responses to AZD1222 COVID-19 vaccine. Produced via immunoSEQ multiplex PCR; TCRdb's table is partial and in-frame only. The sample shows some 150,000 clones, over 85% of them seen only once. The specimen comprised peripheral blood, sampled on day 0 of MenACWY control vaccination. The origin of the receptors is an adult in good health.

The CDR3 nucleotides are TGTGCCAGCAGTGGGGGACAGGGTTTAACTGAAGCTTTCTTT. This sequence encodes CASSGGQGLTEAFF. J is TRBJ1-1 and V is TRBV25-1; 9 nucleotides align to TRBD1. Germline CDR1 reads MGHDK; CDR2 reads SYGVNS. The CDR3 runs to 14 residues. V shed 4 bases, J shed 5 bases, and the junction held 5 bases outside the gene matches.

The genes are TRBV7-2 and TRBJ1-5; possible D gene TRBD1, 5 bases. This CDR3 comprises 14 residues. The V gene lost 5 bases and the J gene lost 3 bases, with 11 bases spanning the gap. CDR1 is SGHTA, CDR2 FQGNSA, per germline. DNA for the CDR3: TGTGCCAGCAGCCCGGACACTTTCAATCAGCCCCAGCATTTT. This encodes CASSPDTFNQPQHF. Together with reference TRBV7-2 and TRBJ1-5, the CDR3 gives the full variable domain: GAGVSQSPSNKVTEKGKDVELRCDPISGHTALYWYRQSLGQGLEFLIYFQGNSAPDKSGLPSDRFSAERTGGSVSTLTIQRTQQEDSAVYLCASSPDTFNQPQHFGDGTRLSIL.

This rearrangement joins TRBV6-5 to TRBJ2-7; D is ambiguous. Germline values: CDR1 MNHEY, CDR2 SVGAGI. CDR3 length equals 15 residues. V was pared by 0 bases and J by 1 base, with 10 bases between. The CDR3 is CASSYSSGKSYEQYF. DNA for the CDR3: TGTGCCAGCAGTTACTCGAGTGGGAAATCCTACGAGCAGTACTTC.

This clone came up once. The chain employs TRBV5-4 and TRBJ1-4; 8 bases align to TRBD1. V lost 4 bases and J lost 2; bases outside the gene matches: 10. From germline, CDR1 is SGHNT and CDR2 YYREEE (reference sequence). The CDR3 totals 17 residues. The CDR3: CASSGRQGPQTNEKLFF. The DNA of the CDR3 is TGTGCCAGCAGCGGCAGACAGGGGCCACAGACTAATGAAAAACTGTTTTTT.

The chain combines TRBV11-2 with TRBJ1-6; no definite D call. The V end was cut by 7 bases, the J end by 10 bases, with 14 bases between. The germline V gene has CDR1 SGHAT and CDR2 FQNNGV. This CDR3 is built from 13 residues. CDR3 sequence (DNA): TGTGCCAGCATTCAGGCCCTGGGATCACCCCTCCACTTT. This translates into CASIQALGSPLHF.

This rearrangement joins TRBV27 to TRBJ1-2; 8 bases are shared with TRBD1. The CDR3 sequence is 14 residues long. In germline, CDR1 is MNHEY, CDR2 SMNVEV (reference sequence). The J segment lost 5 bases and the V segment lost 4 bases, leaving 6 bases of the junction unmatched. CDR3 bases: TGTGCCAGCAGTTCTCTCAGACAGGGGTATGGCTACACCTTC. This sequence encodes CASSSLRQGYGYTF.

The rearrangement joins TRBV7-8 to TRBJ1-1, with D tentatively TRBD1 (6 bases). Trimming took 1 base from V and 2 from J, leaving 14 bases between them. Germline V CDR1 and CDR2: SGHVS, FQNEAQ. The CDR3 is 16 amino acids. The CDR3 protein is CASSLGAGASNTEAFF. CDR3 nucleotide sequence: TGTGCCAGCAGCTTAGGGGCAGGGGCTTCTAACACTGAAGCTTTCTTT. Full variable domain (rest looked up from reference TRBV7-8 and TRBJ1-1): GAGVSQSPRYKVAKRGQDVALRCDPISGHVSLFWYQQALGQGPEFLTYFQNEAQLDKSGLPSDRFFAERPEGSVSTLKIQRTQQEDSAVYLCASSLGAGASNTEAFFGQGTRLTVV.

The genes are TRBV5-1 and TRBJ2-4; maybe TRBD1 (6 bases). Trimming removed 5 bases at V and 5 bases at J, with 14 bases between. Germline V lookup: CDR1 SGHRS, CDR2 YFSETQ. The CDR3 has 14 residues. CDR3 nucleotide sequence: TGCGCCAGCAGTCCCGGACAGCGCCAAAACATTCAGTACTTC. Residues: CASSPGQRQNIQYF.

The J gene is TRBJ2-7, the V gene TRBV27, with D hard to call. V lost 6 bases and J 2 bases, leaving 11 bases between the germline ends. CDR1 MNHEY and CDR2 SMNVEV come from the germline V gene (reference sequence). This CDR3 has 13 residues. CDR3 residues: CASSPSPTYEQYF. The CDR3, as DNA: TGTGCCAGCAGCCCCTCCCCCACCTACGAGCAGTACTTC.

The chain employs TRBV3-1 (or the pseudogene TRBV3-2) and TRBJ2-5, with 15 bases fitting TRBD2. Germline CDR1 and CDR2: LGHDT and YNNKEL (reference sequence). V was clipped by 4 bases and J by 4 bases; unmatched bases: 4. The CDR3 sequence is 16 residues long. The CDR3 coding sequence is TGTGCCAGCAGCCCTTGGACTAGCGGGGGGGTAGAGACCCAGTACTTC. Its protein is CASSPWTSGGVETQYF.